Listed here are 25 T cell receptor beta chains from one sample, sequenced in a study of blood T cell repertoires in COVID-19. Using immunoSEQ multiplex PCR, the repertoire was profiled, and TCRdb retains in-frame clones only, with some absent. Among approximately 210,000 clones listed, 82% were seen once. The sample comprised peripheral blood. The receptors shown here come from an elderly woman with acute or convalescent COVID-19.

The chain uses TRBV3-1 (or the pseudogene TRBV3-2) and TRBJ2-2; 7 nucleotides line up with TRBD2. The CDR3 totals 14 residues. V was pared by 4 bases and J by 8 bases, with 7 bases of the junction left unmatched. Per germline, CDR1 LGHDT and CDR2 YNNKEL (reference sequence). In DNA, the CDR3 is TGTGCCAGCAGCCCGGGGACTAAGCGTGGGGAGCTGTTTTTT. Amino acid sequence: CASSPGTKRGELFF.

This clone has a single count. The chain uses TRBV5-1 and TRBJ2-3; TRBD1 might be the D (5 bases). The CDR3 runs to 15 residues. The V gene's germline CDR1 is SGHRS and CDR2 YFSETQ. V dropped 3 bases and J dropped 0 bases, with 11 bases sitting between them. The DNA of the CDR3 is TGCGCCAGCAGCTACCGACAGATTAGCACAGATACGCAGTATTTT. Its translation: CASSYRQISTDTQYF.

The J gene is TRBJ2-7, the V gene TRBV11-3; 11 positions agree with TRBD2. The CDR3 covers 15 residues. The junction had 1 base not matched to a gene; V was cut back by 1 base and J by 2 bases. The germline V gene encodes CDR1 SGHNT and CDR2 YENEEA. The CDR3 coding sequence is TGTGCCAGCAGCTTAGCTAGCGGGGGGCCCTACGAGCAGTACTTC. Translation gives CASSLASGGPYEQYF. The full variable domain, with the rest looked up from reference TRBV11-3 and TRBJ2-7, is EAGVVQSPRYKIIEKKQPVAFWCNPISGHNTLYWYLQNLGQGPELLIRYENEEAVDDSQLPKDRFSAERLKGVDSTLKIQPAELGDSAVYLCASSLASGGPYEQYFGPGTRLTVT.

Here the CDR3 DNA reads TGTGCCAGCAGCTTATCTGGCACCACAGATACGCAGTATTTT. This encodes CASSLSGTTDTQYF. The chain is built from TRBV7-3 and TRBJ2-3; no reliable D call. Germline-derived CDR1 and CDR2 are SGHTA and FQGTGA. Trimming stripped 2 bases from V and 2 bases from J, with 8 bases between. The CDR3 is 14 amino acids. Full variable domain (rest looked up from reference TRBV7-3 and TRBJ2-3): GAGVSQTPSNKVTEKGKYVELRCDPISGHTALYWYRQSLGQGPEFLIYFQGTGAADDSGLPNDRFFAVRPEGSVSTLKIQRTERGDSAVYLCASSLSGTTDTQYFGPGTRLTVL.

This chain uses TRBV18 with TRBJ2-1; D possibly corresponds to TRBD2 (7 bases). V gave up 3 bases and J gave up 6 bases, with 12 bases separating them. The CDR3 totals 14 residues. The germline V gene has CDR1 KGHSH and CDR2 LQKENI. The chain's CDR3 is CASSPGGGGNEQFF. CDR3 nucleotide sequence: TGTGCCAGCTCACCTGGGGGAGGGGGCAATGAGCAGTTCTTC.

V is TRBV30 and J is TRBJ1-3; 7 positions match TRBD1. The V gene end was trimmed by 0 bases and the J gene end by 1 base; junction bases not matched to a gene: 9. The CDR3 covers 17 residues. The germline CDR1 and CDR2 sequences are GTSNPN and SVGIG (reference sequence). The CDR3 is CAWSVLGRGSSGNTIYF. The DNA of the CDR3 is TGTGCCTGGAGTGTACTCGGCAGGGGGAGTTCTGGAAACACCATATATTTT.

This chain links TRBV15 with TRBJ1-4; 7 bases are a match to TRBD1. J lost 7 bases, V lost 3 bases, and 5 bases had no gene match. This CDR3 contains 14 residues. Germline assignment: CDR1 LNHNV and CDR2 YYDKDF (reference sequence). CDR3 region: CATSSGQGVEKLFF. The CDR3 coding sequence is TGTGCCACCAGCAGCGGGCAGGGGGTTGAAAAACTGTTTTTT.

This sequence joins TRBV7-9 and TRBJ1-2; 7 nucleotides agree with TRBD1. This CDR3 contains 15 residues. Germline CDR1 SEHNR, CDR2 FQNEAQ (reference sequence). The junction had 10 bases not matched to a gene; V was cut back by 5 bases and J by 4 bases. The CDR3 DNA sequence: TGTGCCAGCAGCGGGACAGCAGCAGAAGTCTATGGCTACACCTTC. It encodes CASSGTAAEVYGYTF.

In this sample, this clone is medium-sized. The V gene is TRBV6-6, the J gene TRBJ2-7, with 7 bases identical to TRBD2. Germline V gene data show CDR1 as MNHNY and CDR2 as SVGAGI (reference sequence). Trimming at V came to 6 bases and at J to 0 bases, leaving 8 bases not matched to a gene. CDR3 length equals 15 residues. The CDR3 DNA follows: TGTGCCAGCAGGGAGCGGGAACTAGGCTCCTACGAGCAGTACTTC. It yields the protein CASRERELGSYEQYF.

This chain joins TRBV19 and TRBJ1-5; D gene unclear. Trimming cost V 1 base and J 3 bases, with 4 bases left between them. The CDR3 extends over 13 amino acids. The V gene's germline CDR1 is LNHDA and CDR2 SQIVND (reference sequence). The CDR3 loop reads CASSIVYNQPQHF. The DNA for the CDR3 is TGTGCCAGTAGTATAGTCTACAATCAGCCCCAGCATTTT.

This chain links TRBV5-1 with TRBJ1-1; D gene unclear. The CDR3 has 13 residues. Germline V gives CDR1 SGHRS, CDR2 YFSETQ. V was pared by 4 bases and J by 0 bases, with 7 bases between. The CDR3 here is CASSLSMNTEAFF. The CDR3 region has the DNA TGCGCCAGCAGCCTATCCATGAACACTGAAGCTTTCTTT.

This sequence joins TRBV5-1 and TRBJ1-1; D not certain. The germline CDR1 and CDR2 sequences are SGHRS and YFSETQ. The CDR3 loop spans 15 amino acids. V was shortened by 0 bases and J by 0 bases, with 9 bases between the two germline ends. CDR3 nucleotide sequence: TGCGCCAGCAGCTTGGGCTCCACTTTGAACACTGAAGCTTTCTTT. It specifies CASSLGSTLNTEAFF.

The chain joins TRBV7-2 to TRBJ2-5; 7 bases are a match to TRBD2. Per germline, CDR1 SGHTA and CDR2 FQGNSA. The CDR3 sequence is 14 residues long. With 4 bases clipped from V and 3 bases from J, the junction kept 5 bases outside the gene matches. CDR3 region: CASSSQRGEETQYF. The CDR3 bases are TGTGCCAGCAGCTCGCAGCGGGGCGAAGAGACCCAGTACTTC.

The chain has TRBV6-6 and TRBJ1-4; TRBD1 agrees at 7 bases. With V trimmed by 7 bases and J by 8 bases, 10 bases remained unmatched. Germline V lookup: CDR1 MNHNY, CDR2 SVGAGI (reference sequence). The CDR3 contains 14 residues. This CDR3 is CASTASGGWEKLFF. Here the CDR3 DNA reads TGTGCCAGCACCGCGTCAGGGGGTTGGGAAAAACTGTTTTTT.

The chain has TRBV3-1 (or the pseudogene TRBV3-2) and TRBJ1-1; TRBD1 might be the D (5 bases). The ends were cut back, 5 bases at V and 0 bases at J, with 7 bases in the middle. Germline CDR1 and CDR2: LGHDT and YNNKEL (reference sequence). The CDR3 is 13 residues long. The CDR3 DNA follows: TGTGCCAGCAGCAGACAGATGAACACTGAAGCTTTCTTT. It specifies CASSRQMNTEAFF.

This chain uses TRBV3-1 (or the pseudogene TRBV3-2) with TRBJ1-1, with D unclear. The CDR3 is 12 residues long. The V end was cut by 3 bases, the J end by 1 base, with 3 bases between. The germline CDR1 and CDR2 sequences are LGHDT and YNNKEL (reference sequence). CDR3 in amino acids: CASSHQNTEAFF. CDR3 in DNA: TGTGCCAGCAGCCACCAGAACACTGAAGCTTTCTTT.

DNA for the CDR3: TGTGCCAGCAGACCCAGACAGGCGGCCTATGGCTACACCTTC. Translation gives CASRPRQAAYGYTF. The chain is built from TRBV27 and TRBJ1-2; tentatively, D is TRBD1 (6 bases). V was cut by 6 bases and J by 4 bases, with 15 bases left in between. CDR1 MNHEY and CDR2 SMNVEV come from the germline V gene (reference sequence). This CDR3 has 14 residues.

V and J are TRBV30 and TRBJ1-5, with D perhaps TRBD1 (6 bases). The CDR3 is 13 amino acids. From germline, CDR1 is GTSNPN and CDR2 SVGIG (reference sequence). The V end was cut by 1 base, the J end by 4 bases, with 8 bases between. CDR3 DNA sequence: TGTGCCTGGAGTGGAGGGGGAAATCAGCCCCAGCATTTT. Translation gives CAWSGGGNQPQHF.

This clone was counted once. The J gene is TRBJ2-1, the V gene TRBV5-1, with D perhaps TRBD2 (5 bases). The V end lost 1 base, the J end lost 1 base, and 12 bases lay between the germline ends. The germline V gene has CDR1 SGHRS and CDR2 YFSETQ. The CDR3 is made up of 16 amino acids. Written as DNA, the CDR3 is TGCGCCAGCAGCTTGTCGGGGTCCTGGTCCTACAATGAGCAGTTCTTC. Its translation is CASSLSGSWSYNEQFF.

This clone has a single count. This chain links TRBV5-8 with TRBJ2-2; 8 bases line up with TRBD1. Trimming removed 2 bases from V and 4 bases from J; junction bases left unmatched: 7. CDR3 length equals 16 residues. Germline V lookup: CDR1 SGHTS, CDR2 YDEGEE. For the CDR3, the DNA is TGTGCCAGCAGCTTTCCAGGACAGGGAGTCACCGGGGAGCTGTTTTTT. Translating gives CASSFPGQGVTGELFF.

The chain employs TRBV2 and TRBJ2-1, with 13 bases that match TRBD2. Germline loops: CDR1 SNHLY, CDR2 FYNNEI. CDR3 size: 15 residues. The ends lost 5 bases at V and 9 bases at J; junction bases unmatched: 7. The CDR3 DNA is TGTGCCAGCAGTCCTCGACTAGCGGGGGGCCGTGAGCAGTTCTTC. As protein: CASSPRLAGGREQFF.

The V and J genes are TRBV6-2 or TRBV6-3 and TRBJ2-5, with D tentatively TRBD2 (5 bases). CDR1 and CDR2 from the germline V gene are MNHEY and SVGEGT. V was trimmed by 6 bases and J by 6 bases, leaving 14 bases between them. The CDR3 has 13 amino acids. The CDR3 sequence is CASSFLEGKTQYF. In DNA, the CDR3 is TGTGCCAGCAGCTTCCTTGAGGGAAAGACCCAGTACTTC.

The chain's CDR3 is CASSLDSLRSSPLHF. The CDR3, as DNA: TGTGCCAGCAGTTTAGACAGCCTTAGAAGTTCACCCCTCCACTTT. The chain carries TRBV27 and TRBJ1-6, with D perhaps TRBD1 (5 bases). CDR1 is MNHEY and CDR2 is SMNVEV in the germline V gene (reference sequence). Trimming removed 2 bases at V and 9 bases at J, with 14 bases between. CDR3 size: 15 residues.

The chain has TRBV18 and TRBJ2-1; D is perhaps TRBD2 (5 bases). Trimming pared 3 bases from V and 9 bases from J, leaving 6 bases between. Germline-derived CDR1 and CDR2 are KGHSH and LQKENI. The CDR3 is made up of 11 amino acids. The CDR3: CASSPRVEQFF. CDR3 nucleotide sequence: TGTGCCAGCTCACCGAGGGTTGAGCAGTTCTTC.

This clone occurred a few times. This chain uses TRBV4-1 with TRBJ2-1; no definite D call. The CDR3 runs to 18 residues. Germline V gene sequence: CDR1 MGHRA, CDR2 YSYEKL. V shed 7 bases and J shed 4 bases, with 26 bases lying between them. In DNA, the CDR3 is TGCGCCAGCAATCCTGGTCGCTTGGTGGCCACAAATTACAATGAGCAGTTCTTC. This gives the protein CASNPGRLVATNYNEQFF.